These 27 T cell receptor beta chains were all obtained from the same sample, sequenced in a study of CD8 T cells in Susac syndrome. RNA was extracted with the RNeasy kit, and a quantity of about 0.45 to 1 ug was reverse transcribed using random hexamers. MiXCR was run by TCRdb on the immunoSEQ multiplex PCR reads, yielding one entry per CDR3 protein. Of about 120,000 distinct CDR3 sequences in the sample, under 95% were seen once. The sequencing sample was made of CD8+ T cells from PBMCs. Receptor source: a human donor in good health.

This chain connects TRBV7-9 to TRBJ2-1; 9 nucleotides match TRBD1. Germline V gene sequence: CDR1 SEHNR, CDR2 FQNEAQ (reference sequence). This CDR3 contains 16 residues. Trimming at V came to 5 bases and at J to 2 bases, leaving 7 bases not matched to a gene. The CDR3 here is CASSVGTGFPYNEQFF. The CDR3 nucleotides are TGTGCCAGCAGCGTCGGGACAGGGTTTCCCTACAATGAGCAGTTCTTC.

The chain couples TRBV4-3 to TRBJ2-7; 14 bases line up with TRBD2. The junction had 3 bases not matched to a gene; V was cut back by 2 bases and J by 6 bases. There are 15 residues in the CDR3. Germline V gives CDR1 LGHNA, CDR2 YSLEER. Written as DNA, the CDR3 is TGCGCCAGCAGCCAATCGGGGACTAGCGGGGGCGAGCAGTACTTC. This encodes CASSQSGTSGGEQYF.

The V and J genes are TRBV9 and TRBJ1-1; D is ambiguous. The germline gives CDR1 SGDLS, CDR2 YYNGEE. The CDR3 runs 12 residues. V was shortened by 5 bases and J by 2 bases, with 7 bases between the two germline ends. Here the CDR3 reads CASRDVNTEAFF. The CDR3, as DNA: TGTGCCAGCAGAGACGTTAACACTGAAGCTTTCTTT.

The CDR3 DNA reads as TGTGCCAGCAGCCGAGAGACAGCTTACAATGAGCAGTTCTTC. Translating it yields CASSRETAYNEQFF. J is TRBJ2-1 and V is TRBV3-1, with D possibly matching TRBD1 (5 bases). The V end was cut by 4 bases, the J end by 4 bases, with 11 bases between. In germline, CDR1 is LGHDT, CDR2 YNNKEL (reference sequence). This CDR3 region has 14 residues.

In DNA, the CDR3 is TGTGCCAGCGGATCGAAGCTCCTTAGCACAGATACGCAGTATTTT. Translation gives CASGSKLLSTDTQYF. The chain joins TRBV27 to TRBJ2-3; no clear D gene. Trimming left V 8 bases short and J 0 bases short, with 15 bases between. CDR1 is MNHEY and CDR2 is SMNVEV in the germline V gene (reference sequence). The CDR3 length is 15 residues.

A few counts support this clonotype. V usage is TRBV27 and J usage is TRBJ1-1; possibly TRBD1 for D (5 bases). From germline, CDR1 is MNHEY and CDR2 SMNVEV (reference sequence). The CDR3 totals 12 residues. The V gene lost 5 bases and the J gene lost 1 base, with 5 bases spanning the gap. CDR3 loop: CASSQGNTEAFF. As DNA, the CDR3 is TGTGCCAGCAGTCAGGGGAACACTGAAGCTTTCTTT.

Only one count was recorded for this clonotype. This chain links TRBV29-1 with TRBJ1-6, with D possibly TRBD1 on 5 matching bases. The length of the CDR3 is 14 residues. The V end was cut by 4 bases, the J end by 9 bases, with 16 bases between. Germline CDR1 reads SQVTM; CDR2 reads ANQGSEA. The CDR3 spells CSVGDPGKASPLHF. The CDR3 nucleotides read TGCAGCGTTGGGGACCCGGGGAAAGCTTCACCCCTCCACTTT.

The chain is built from TRBV5-1 and TRBJ2-1; 8 nucleotides match TRBD2. This CDR3 has 15 amino acids. CDR1 and CDR2 from the germline V gene are SGHRS and YFSETQ. J gave up 10 bases and V 1 base, and 10 bases lay outside the gene matches. As DNA, the CDR3 is TGCGCCAGCAGCTTGAAAGGCGGGGGGATCAGCGAGCAGTTCTTC. It yields the protein CASSLKGGGISEQFF.

The chain links TRBV12-3 or TRBV12-4 to TRBJ2-7; TRBD2 might be the D (5 bases). V was shortened by 8 bases and J by 3 bases, with 8 bases between the two germline ends. This CDR3 region has 11 residues. CDR3 amino acids: CASGRNYEQYF. The CDR3 region has the DNA TGTGCCAGCGGGAGAAACTACGAGCAGTACTTC.

The V call is TRBV3-1, the J call TRBJ2-5, with 7 nucleotides matching TRBD1. Unmatched junction bases numbered 10, after V lost 4 bases and J lost 2 bases. The germline gives CDR1 LGHDT, CDR2 YNNKEL (reference sequence). The CDR3 contains 16 residues. The chain's CDR3 is CASSRLGQLPQETQYF. CDR3 DNA sequence: TGTGCCAGCAGCCGACTGGGACAGCTTCCTCAAGAGACCCAGTACTTC.

In this sample, this clonotype turned up once. The chain joins TRBV20-1 to TRBJ1-5, with 11 bases identical to TRBD1. The CDR3 covers 16 residues. Germline CDR1 and CDR2: DFQATT and SNEGSKA (reference sequence). V gave up 6 bases and J gave up 1 base; unmatched junction bases: 8. The CDR3 nucleotides are TGCAGTGCGAGTAGGACAGGGGGCACCAGCAATCAGCCCCAGCATTTT. Its protein product is CSASRTGGTSNQPQHF.

This clonotype was detected once. The rearrangement links TRBV29-1 to TRBJ2-1, with a weak D call TRBD2 (6 bases). The CDR3 consists of 14 residues. The V gene lost 6 bases and the J gene lost 6 bases, with 18 bases spanning the gap. Germline CDR1 reads SQVTM; CDR2 reads ANQGSEA. CDR3 sequence reads: CSVGRLQRVNEQFF. CDR3 sequence (DNA): TGCAGCGTCGGCCGGCTACAGCGGGTCAATGAGCAGTTCTTC.

The chain carries TRBV7-9 and TRBJ2-3; D not certain. V lost 8 bases, J lost 4 bases, and 4 bases lay in between. The CDR3 runs to 10 residues. Germline CDR1 and CDR2: SEHNR and FQNEAQ (reference sequence). This CDR3 reads CASWADTQYF. The CDR3, as DNA: TGTGCCAGCTGGGCAGATACGCAGTATTTT.

The chain links TRBV20-1 to TRBJ1-1; D not resolved. Germline loops: CDR1 DFQATT, CDR2 SNEGSKA (reference sequence). This CDR3 is 13 amino acids long. Trimming cost V 5 bases and J 1 base, with 11 bases left between them. CDR3: CSARVLGNTEAFF. In DNA form, the CDR3 reads TGCAGTGCTCGGGTACTGGGGAACACTGAAGCTTTCTTT.

J is TRBJ2-7 and V is TRBV7-9; TRBD1 aligns across 8 bases. J lost 2 bases, V lost 6 bases, and 6 bases had no gene match. Germline CDR1 reads SEHNR; CDR2 reads FQNEAQ (reference sequence). This CDR3 has 14 residues. Written as DNA, the CDR3 is TGTGCCAGCAGTCTAATACAGGGGGCCTACGAGCAGTACTTC. Its protein is CASSLIQGAYEQYF.

The chain has TRBV5-1 and TRBJ2-3, with TRBD2 matching over 10 bases. The CDR3 loop spans 17 amino acids. The J segment lost 8 bases and the V segment lost 4 bases, leaving 16 bases of the junction unmatched. CDR1 is SGHRS, CDR2 YFSETQ, per germline. As DNA, the CDR3 is TGCGCCAGCAGCCCACTTACCCTAGCGGGAGTCCCAAGTACGCAGTATTTT. Its translation: CASSPLTLAGVPSTQYF.

Written as DNA, the CDR3 is TGTGCCAGCAGGAATGGAGAGGTAGCGAACACTGAAGCTTTCTTT. This gives the protein CASRNGEVANTEAFF. V is TRBV6-6 and J is TRBJ1-1, with unresolved D. V was cut by 6 bases and J by 1 base, with 15 bases left in between. In germline, CDR1 is MNHNY, CDR2 SVGAGI (reference sequence). The CDR3 has 15 residues.

This clonotype turned up a few times. The chain recombines TRBV4-1 with TRBJ2-7; D is unclear. Germline V CDR1 and CDR2: MGHRA, YSYEKL. CDR3 length: 15 residues. V was cut by 0 bases and J by 0 bases, with 9 bases left in between. DNA of the CDR3: TGCGCCAGCAGCCAAGATGTTAGCAACTCCTACGAGCAGTACTTC. Translation: CASSQDVSNSYEQYF.

The V gene is TRBV7-2, the J gene TRBJ2-7, with D possibly being TRBD2 (6 bases). CDR1 and CDR2 (germline): SGHTA, FQGNSA. The CDR3 totals 13 residues. V was pared by 5 bases and J by 5 bases, with 13 bases between. The CDR3 coding sequence is TGTGCCAGCAGCCCCCAGGGACTGGACGAGCAGTACTTC. It translates to CASSPQGLDEQYF.

This chain connects TRBV29-1 to TRBJ1-1; 9 bases are a match to TRBD1. The CDR3 contains 15 residues. With V trimmed by 5 bases and J by 1 base, 8 bases remained unmatched. Germline CDR1 SQVTM, CDR2 ANQGSEA. CDR3 protein: CSVILQGASNTEAFF. In nucleotides, the CDR3 is TGCAGCGTTATCCTACAGGGGGCTTCGAACACTGAAGCTTTCTTT.

This chain links TRBV20-1 with TRBJ1-1; a possible D gene is TRBD1 (6 bases). Germline lookup yields CDR1 DFQATT and CDR2 SNEGSKA (reference sequence). Trimming left V 3 bases short and J 8 bases short, with 16 bases between. The CDR3 is 13 amino acids. DNA of the CDR3: TGCAGTGCTAGGGGACACAGGGACGCGGAAGCTTTCTTT. Translating gives CSARGHRDAEAFF.

This clonotype showed up just a few times. The chain joins TRBV18 to TRBJ2-7; TRBD1 might be the D (6 bases). Trimming stripped 4 bases from V and 2 bases from J, with 15 bases between. The CDR3 totals 15 residues. Germline values: CDR1 KGHSH, CDR2 LQKENI. In DNA form, the CDR3 reads TGTGCCAGCTCACGGGACACCCAGACTACCTACGAGCAGTACTTC. Encoded protein: CASSRDTQTTYEQYF.

The chain combines TRBV29-1 with TRBJ2-7; TRBD2 matches 8 bases. CDR3 size: 17 residues. V gave up 5 bases and J gave up 1 base; unmatched junction bases: 16. Germline V gene lookup returns CDR1 SQVTM and CDR2 ANQGSEA. In DNA form, the CDR3 reads TGCAGCGTTATGAGGTTGGTTCCGGGGGGGATTTCCTACGAGCAGTACTTC. This codes for CSVMRLVPGGISYEQYF.

The V gene is TRBV7-3, the J gene TRBJ2-7, with TRBD1 identical over 8 bases. Germline assignment: CDR1 SGHTA and CDR2 FQGTGA. V lost 8 bases to trimming and J lost 1 base; unmatched junction nucleotides: 7. The CDR3 has 14 residues. For the CDR3, the DNA is TGTGCCAGCTCGGCAGGGGGCGGATCCTACGAGCAGTACTTC. This sequence encodes CASSAGGGSYEQYF.

This clonotype appeared a single time. The CDR3 is CASSQDGAGMGSSGNTIYF. Here the CDR3 DNA reads TGCGCCAGCAGCCAAGATGGGGCAGGGATGGGTAGCTCTGGAAACACCATATATTTT. The chain recombines TRBV4-3 with TRBJ1-3; possibly TRBD1 for D (5 bases). The CDR3 has 19 residues. V lost 0 bases, J lost 0 bases, and 18 bases lay in between. In germline, CDR1 is LGHNA, CDR2 YSLEER.

The chain recombines TRBV5-4 with TRBJ1-1; no reliable D call. Trimming cost V 2 bases and J 0 bases, with 14 bases left between them. Germline V gene sequence: CDR1 SGHNT, CDR2 YYREEE (reference sequence). CDR3 length: 16 residues. CDR3 in amino acids: CASSLGSSPMNTEAFF. The CDR3 coding sequence is TGTGCCAGCAGCTTAGGTTCCAGCCCTATGAACACTGAAGCTTTCTTT.

J is TRBJ2-5 and V is TRBV29-1; TRBD2 matches at 8 bases. This CDR3 region has 12 residues. Germline CDR1 and CDR2: SQVTM and ANQGSEA. Trimming removed 7 bases from V and 1 base from J; junction bases left unmatched: 2. The CDR3 sequence: CSGAGGQETQYF. CDR3 nucleotide sequence: TGCAGCGGGGCGGGGGGCCAAGAGACCCAGTACTTC.